One TCR beta chain is described in this entry. Sequenced by immunoSEQ multiplex PCR; TCRdb stores in-frame clones only, minus some. The table lists around 40,000 clones, roughly nine tenths of them singletons, with about 0.4% in the top ten. This entry is derived from a study of T cell changes during pregnancy in multiple sclerosis. The V end was cut by 4 bases, the J end by 5 bases, with 6 bases between. This CDR3 has 11 amino acids. Germline CDR1 and CDR2: SGHDT and YYEEEE. The source is a female donor with multiple sclerosis, enrolled in a pregnancy study. Source: CD4+ T cells from peripheral blood mononuclear cells, taken in the second trimester of pregnancy. The rearrangement joins TRBV5-6 to TRBJ1-2; D is undetermined. CDR3 residues: CASSAVYGYTF. CDR3 bases: TGTGCCAGCAGCGCGGTGTATGGCTACACCTTC. The entire variable domain, with the rest obtained from reference TRBV5-6 and TRBJ1-2, is as follows: DAGVTQSPTHLIKTRGQQVTLRCSPKSGHDTVSWYQQALGQGPQFIFQYYEEEERQRGNFPDRFSGHQFPNYSSELNVNALLLGDSALYLCASSAVYGYTFGSGTRLTVV.